The TCR beta chain described here comes from a study of T cell responses to AZD1222 COVID-19 vaccine. Profiling relied on immunoSEQ multiplex PCR, and the TCRdb table lists in-frame clones only, not all of them. The sample lists about 64,000 clones, around 90% occurring once. Notes on this clone: Its antigen remains unidentified.

Study-level findings and limits: Across the whole spike, CD4 TCRs peaked at regions 160-218 and 743-854.

This CDR3 has 15 residues. Trimming cost V 2 bases and J 2 bases, with 12 bases left between them. CDR1 SNHLY and CDR2 FYNNEI come from the germline V gene. Sequenced material: peripheral blood, taken 28 days after the second dose of the MenACWY control vaccine. This receptor was identified in an adult who received the MenACWY meningococcal vaccine as a control. The chain combines TRBV2 with TRBJ1-2; D gene uncertain. This CDR3 reads CASSELSGGNYGYTF. In DNA, the CDR3 is TGTGCCAGCAGTGAATTGTCTGGAGGGAACTATGGCTACACCTTC.